This is a list of T cell receptor beta chains from one sample in a study of blood T cells in healthy people across ages. TCRdb ran MiXCR on the 5' RACE reads and lists one entry per CDR3 protein. The sample contains 1,500,000 or so distinct CDR3 sequences, approximately 43% of which appear only once. The sequenced sample was blood. These receptors were collected from a woman aged 18-29 years in good health. Each CDR3 is given with its conserved first and last residue.

J gene,V gene,CDR3 protein
TRBJ2-1,TRBV6-5,CASSYSLGGPYNEQFF
TRBJ2-3,TRBV7-2,CASSFRPPSTDKQYF
TRBJ1-2,TRBV6-5,CASSYQGRGYGYTF
TRBJ1-6,TRBV20-1,CSATSQGGGSPLHF
TRBJ2-4,TRBV6-2/TRBV6-3,CASSSPGPKEVAKNIQYF
TRBJ2-1,TRBV28,CASSASPTWEQFF
NA,TRBV12-3/TRBV12-4,CASSRVVSAYEQYF
TRBJ1-2,TRBV29-1,CSVERQGKYGYTF
TRBJ2-3,TRBV5-5,CASSWGGVDTDTQYF
TRBJ2-4,TRBV20-1,CSAYDVDGGTVAKNIQYF
TRBJ1-6,TRBV7-2,CASSLVWGRDSPLHF
TRBJ2-1,TRBV7-8,CASSLSADWIGNEQFF
TRBJ1-5,TRBV28,CASSPAIGGTSNQPQHF
TRBJ2-1,TRBV20-1,CSARDTSSDNEQFF
TRBJ2-7,TRBV20-1,CSAGTTLIPYEQYF
TRBJ1-2,TRBV2,CASSQRPESEGYTF
TRBJ2-7,TRBV29-1,CSARVGSRYEQYF
TRBJ1-2,TRBV25-1,CASSEYLGRGYTF
TRBJ1-4,TRBV6-6,CASSKIYEKLFF
TRBJ2-1,TRBV2,CASSEALAEEQFF
TRBJ2-2,TRBV20-1,CSARERGERNTGELFF
TRBJ2-3,TRBV12-3/TRBV12-4,CASRSRLGNPQDTQYF
NA,TRBV12-3/TRBV12-4,CASSSTPGLAPHGGQETQFF
TRBJ1-6,TRBV3-1,CASSSLQGRTRSPLHF
TRBJ1-1,TRBV20-1,CSANPATGREGTEAFF
TRBJ2-1,TRBV3-1,CASSQGKPYNEQFF
TRBJ2-1,TRBV4-3,CASSHSGRASNEQFF
TRBJ2-5,TRBV29-1,CSAPLAGGGTQYF
TRBJ2-5,TRBV29-1,CSGQGMIGETQYF
TRBJ1-1,TRBV10-3,CAIGGAPLLNTEAFF
TRBJ1-5,TRBV6-2/TRBV6-3,CASSTRTEGQPQHF
TRBJ2-1,TRBV11-2,CASSLVLAVDYNEQFF
TRBJ1-5,TRBV20-1,CSASVQGNQPQHF
TRBJ2-7,TRBV10-3,CAISQTGNEQYF
TRBJ2-2,TRBV20-1,CSARDEGTVNTGELFF
TRBJ2-2,TRBV6-5,CASWDRNTGELFF
NA,TRBV7-8,CASSYRQALSYNEQYF